The rows below give T cell receptor beta chains drawn from one sample of a study of blood T cell repertoires in COVID-19. Sequencing used immunoSEQ multiplex PCR; TCRdb keeps in-frame clones, though not all of them. The sample carries about 250,000 clones, about nine tenths recorded once. The sample taken for sequencing was peripheral blood. These receptors came from a woman in her sixties who had recovered from COVID-19. Both conserved end residues are trimmed from each CDR3.

J: TRBJ1-1
V: TRBV7-6
CDR3: ASSSVTGDLKNPANTEAF

J: TRBJ1-1
V: TRBV6-2/TRBV6-3
CDR3: ASSQYQGNTEAF

J: TRBJ2-7
V: TRBV27
CDR3: ASSLGGLREQY

J: TRBJ2-7
V: TRBV18
CDR3: ASSPHIYEQY

J: TRBJ2-3
V: TRBV3-1/TRBV3-2
CDR3: ASSQEWRSSTDTQY

J: TRBJ1-2
V: TRBV7-9
CDR3: ASSLLGQPGYGYT

J: TRBJ1-6
V: TRBV2
CDR3: ASSGDRGIAYNSPLH

J: TRBJ2-7
V: TRBV6-5
CDR3: ASSSPGGAYEQY

J: TRBJ2-5
V: TRBV24-1
CDR3: ATAIGTGKGETQY

J: TRBJ2-2
V: TRBV7-7
CDR3: ASSSRTGRATGELF

J: TRBJ1-1
V: TRBV10-3
CDR3: AISETGQGYTEAF

J: TRBJ1-5
V: TRBV27
CDR3: ASSFGTGGDQPQH

J: TRBJ2-7
V: TRBV9
CDR3: ASSVGGLADTATKPY